The sequence of this TCR beta chain was determined in a study of post-analysis software for immune sequencing data. In the study overall: Disease courses included relapsing-remitting, secondary progressive and progressive-relapsing multiple sclerosis. Findings of the study overall: Samples sharing a preparation batch grouped tightly together when assessed by F measure. Roughly five TRBV segments appeared more often in patients than in controls, and TRBV5-6, TRBV5-1 and TRBV20-1 were among these.

The CDR3 spans 14 residues. Germline V CDR1 and CDR2: SGHVS, FQNEAQ. V was clipped by 1 base and J by 7 bases, with 11 bases between them. Regarding this clonotype: Its antigen is unidentified.

TCR beta cDNA libraries included unique molecular identifiers. TCRdb independently ran MiXCR on the PCR reads; one entry per CDR3 protein. The repertoire holds some 700,000 distinct CDR3 sequences, with 55% to 70% as singletons. The genes are TRBV7-8 and TRBJ2-1, with D unclear. The source is a girl aged 2 to 9 with multiple sclerosis. Sequences were obtained from blood. For the CDR3, the DNA is TGTGCCAGCAGCTTAGTCGATCAGACGAATGAGCAGTTCTTC. This encodes CASSLVDQTNEQFF.